Included here is one TCR beta chain sequence, with context. The data were taken from a study of CXCR3-negative and CXCR3-positive naive CD8 T cells. Preparation of TRB cDNA libraries relied on 5' RACE carrying UMI labels. After re-calling the 5' RACE reads, TCRdb lists one entry per CDR3 protein, DNA absent. The repertoire table contains 70,000 to 95,000 distinct CDR3 sequences. The TCR was taken from a human donor in good health. Some clones in this sample may be carry-over from other donors' samples. Input material: naive CXCR3- CD8+ T cells from blood. The subset denotes: CD45RO-CCR7+CD27+CD95- naive CD8+ T cells lacking CXCR3 (TNR3-).

The CDR3 spells CASSSIGGGYEQYF. This chain links TRBV7-2 with TRBJ2-7; the TCRdb call, TRBD2, lacks DNA for checking. CDR3 length equals 14 residues. The germline V gene has CDR1 SGHTA and CDR2 FQGNSA.